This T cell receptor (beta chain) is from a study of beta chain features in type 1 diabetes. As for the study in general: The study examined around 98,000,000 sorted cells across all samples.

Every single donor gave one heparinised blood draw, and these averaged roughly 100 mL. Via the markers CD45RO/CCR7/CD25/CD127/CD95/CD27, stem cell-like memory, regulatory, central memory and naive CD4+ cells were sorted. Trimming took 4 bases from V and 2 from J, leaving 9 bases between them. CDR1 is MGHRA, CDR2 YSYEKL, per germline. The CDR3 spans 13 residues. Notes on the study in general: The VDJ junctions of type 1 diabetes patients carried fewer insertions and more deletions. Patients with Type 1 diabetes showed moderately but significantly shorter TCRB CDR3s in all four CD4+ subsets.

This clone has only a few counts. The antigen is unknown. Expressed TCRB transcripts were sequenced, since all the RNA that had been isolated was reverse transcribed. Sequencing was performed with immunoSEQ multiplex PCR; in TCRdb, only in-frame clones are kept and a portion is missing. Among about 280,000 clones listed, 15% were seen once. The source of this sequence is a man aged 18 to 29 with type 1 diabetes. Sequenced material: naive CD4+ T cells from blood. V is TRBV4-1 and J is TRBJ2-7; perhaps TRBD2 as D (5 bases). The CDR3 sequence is CASSRSGTYEQYF. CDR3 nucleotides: TGCGCCAGCAGCCGAAGCGGAACCTACGAGCAGTACTTC.